What follows is one TCR beta chain and its context. From germline, CDR1 is SGHTA and CDR2 FQGNSA. Losses at the gene ends were 3 bases for V and 7 bases for J; bases not matched to a gene: 4. CDR3 length: 15 residues. This specimen belongs to a study of shared clonotypes between healthy human individuals. Clones were sequenced by immunoSEQ multiplex PCR, and TCRdb holds only the in-frame ones, with some missing. Of around 2.3 million clones detected, under 97% appear once; the ten largest clones hold around 0.13%. Source material: naive CD4+ T cells sorted from blood. Documented subset: CD45RA+ positively selected. This clonotype originated in a man aged 18 to 35 in good health. V usage is TRBV7-2 and J usage is TRBJ1-6; TRBD1 aligns across 9 bases. CDR3 in amino acids: CASSLGTGLNSPLHF. The CDR3 DNA follows: TGTGCCAGCAGCTTGGGGACAGGGTTGAATTCACCCCTCCACTTT.